Below, one T cell receptor beta chain is given with its context. This record comes from a study of blood T cell repertoires in COVID-19. This CDR3 has 14 residues. V gave up 8 bases and J gave up 2 bases; unmatched junction bases: 4. CDR1 and CDR2 from the germline V gene are MNHNY and SVGAGI (reference sequence). This table comes from immunoSEQ multiplex PCR, and its TCRdb copy is limited to in-frame clones, with some not included. Seen here are 250,000 or so clones, roughly 84% observed once, and the top ten hold around 4%. Sequencing was carried out using peripheral blood. This sequence joins TRBV6-6 and TRBJ2-2; 8 bases are a match to TRBD2. This TCR came from a man between 60 and 70 years old with acute or convalescent COVID-19. The CDR3 spells CASGRGANTGELFF. In DNA, the CDR3 is TGTGCCAGCGGGCGGGGGGCAAACACCGGGGAGCTGTTTTTT.